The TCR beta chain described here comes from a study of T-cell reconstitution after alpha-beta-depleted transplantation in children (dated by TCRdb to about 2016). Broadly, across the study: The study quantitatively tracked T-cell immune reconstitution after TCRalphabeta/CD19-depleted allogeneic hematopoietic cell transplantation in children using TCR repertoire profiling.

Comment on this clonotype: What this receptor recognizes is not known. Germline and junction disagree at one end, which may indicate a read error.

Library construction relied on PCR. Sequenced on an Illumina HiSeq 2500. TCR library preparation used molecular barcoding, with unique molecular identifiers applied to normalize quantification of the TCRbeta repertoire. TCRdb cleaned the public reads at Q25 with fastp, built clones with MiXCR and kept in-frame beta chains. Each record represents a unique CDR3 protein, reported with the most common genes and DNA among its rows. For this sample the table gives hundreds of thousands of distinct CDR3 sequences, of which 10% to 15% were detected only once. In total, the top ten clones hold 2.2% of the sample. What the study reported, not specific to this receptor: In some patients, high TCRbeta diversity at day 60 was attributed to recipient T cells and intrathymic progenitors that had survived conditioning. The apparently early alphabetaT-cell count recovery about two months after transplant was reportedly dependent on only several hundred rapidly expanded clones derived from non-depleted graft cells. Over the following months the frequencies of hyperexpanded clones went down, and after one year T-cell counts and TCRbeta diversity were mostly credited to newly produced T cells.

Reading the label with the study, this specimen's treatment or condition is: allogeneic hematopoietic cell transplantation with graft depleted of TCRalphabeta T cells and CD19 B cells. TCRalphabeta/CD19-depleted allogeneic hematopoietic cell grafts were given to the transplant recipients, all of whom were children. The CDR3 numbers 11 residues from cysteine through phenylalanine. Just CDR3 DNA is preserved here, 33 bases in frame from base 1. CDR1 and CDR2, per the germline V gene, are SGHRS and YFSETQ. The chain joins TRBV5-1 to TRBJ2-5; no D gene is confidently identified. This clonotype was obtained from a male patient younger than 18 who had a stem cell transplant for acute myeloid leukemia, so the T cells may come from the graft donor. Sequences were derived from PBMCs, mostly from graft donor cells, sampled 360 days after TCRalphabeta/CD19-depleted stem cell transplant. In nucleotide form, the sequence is TGCGCCAGCAGTTTCAAAGAGAGCCAGTACTTC. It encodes CASSFKESQYF.